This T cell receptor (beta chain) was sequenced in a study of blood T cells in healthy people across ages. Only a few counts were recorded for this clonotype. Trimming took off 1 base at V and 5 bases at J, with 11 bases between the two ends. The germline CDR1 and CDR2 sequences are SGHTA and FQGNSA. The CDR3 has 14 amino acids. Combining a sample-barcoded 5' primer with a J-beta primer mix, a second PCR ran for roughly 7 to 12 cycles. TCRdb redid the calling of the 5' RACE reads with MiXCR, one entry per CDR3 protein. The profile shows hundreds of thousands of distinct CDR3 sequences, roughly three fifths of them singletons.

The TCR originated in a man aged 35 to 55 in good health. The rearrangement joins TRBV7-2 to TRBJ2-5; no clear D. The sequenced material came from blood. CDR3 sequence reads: CASSLDPGAETQYF. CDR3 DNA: TGTGCCAGCAGCTTAGATCCGGGCGCTGAGACCCAGTACTTC.